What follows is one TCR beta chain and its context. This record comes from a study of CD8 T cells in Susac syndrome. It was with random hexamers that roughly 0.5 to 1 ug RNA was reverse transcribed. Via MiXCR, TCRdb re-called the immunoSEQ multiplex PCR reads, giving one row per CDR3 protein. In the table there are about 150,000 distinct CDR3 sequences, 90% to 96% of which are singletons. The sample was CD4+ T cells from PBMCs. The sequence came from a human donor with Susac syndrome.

CDR3 nucleotide sequence: TGTGCCACCAGTGATTTGTCGGTGGATGAGCAGTTCTTC. Protein product: CATSDLSVDEQFF. V and J are TRBV24-1 and TRBJ2-1; no clear D. Trimming took 0 bases from V and 8 from J, leaving 7 bases between them. Germline loops: CDR1 KGHDR, CDR2 SFDVKD. This CDR3 has 13 residues.